Reported below is one T cell receptor (beta chain). The antigen is undetermined. 5'RACE, which relied on constant-segment primers, yielded TCR alpha and TCR beta cDNA libraries carrying sample barcodes and UMIs. TCRdb reanalysed the 5' RACE reads using MiXCR and keeps one entry per CDR3 protein. Of about 410,000 distinct CDR3 sequences listed, 20% to 30% are singletons. J lost 4 bases, V lost 3 bases, and 9 bases had no gene match. This CDR3 has 17 residues. Germline CDR1 reads SGHNT; CDR2 reads YENEEA. This sample stems from a study of T-cell memory formation after mild COVID-19. About the research overall: Largely donor-specific TCR clusters were found.

General observations from the study: Still unconfirmed is whether the second-wave clones peaking on day 37 recognized SARS-CoV-2.

This clonotype was obtained from an adult woman who had mild COVID-19 (a few samples of this study predate the infection). Cell type and time point are not known. Input material: PBMCs or a T cell subset sorted from them (not recorded which). The V and J genes are TRBV11-3 and TRBJ2-5, with 12 positions matching TRBD2. CDR3 nucleotide sequence: TGTGCCAGCAGCTTGGACCGACTAGCGGGAGAAGGAGAGACCCAGTACTTC. This translates into CASSLDRLAGEGETQYF.